Listed below are T cell receptor beta chains from one sample, sequenced in a study of blood T cells in healthy people across ages. From the 5' RACE reads, TCRdb called clonotypes with MiXCR, one entry per CDR3 protein. The table has 850,000 to 1,000,000 distinct CDR3 sequences, just over 50% seen once. The sequenced sample consisted of blood. Source of these receptors: a woman aged 55-75 years in good health. CDR3s include the opening cysteine and the closing phenylalanine or tryptophan. The order of the fields is clone size, V gene, J gene, D gene, CDR3 DNA, CDR3 protein. The D gene is left open where the match is weak. Expanded clones get a size class; other rows say once, few or many, or leave the size out.

>many|TRBV7-2|TRBJ2-4|.
TGTGCCAGCAGCTCTGCAGGGGCGCCCAGAAACATTCAGTACTTC
CASSSAGAPRNIQYF
>.|TRBV21-1|TRBJ1-6|.
TGTGCCAGCAGCCGCGGCTGGGGCCCGAATTCACCCCCCCACTTT
CASSRGWGPNSPPHF
>few|TRBV6-5|TRBJ2-1|TRBD2
TGTGCCAGCAGTTCCACCGGGACTAGCGGGAGGGAGCAGTTCTTC
CASSSTGTSGREQFF
>.|TRBV27|TRBJ1-3|TRBD1
TGTGCCAGCAGTTTACCGGGACAGGGATCTGGAAACACCATATATTTT
CASSLPGQGSGNTIYF
>.|TRBV9|TRBJ1-2|.
TGTGCCAGCAGCGTAGCGTCCGGATACTATGGCTACACCTTC
CASSVASGYYGYTF
>.|TRBV6-1|TRBJ2-2|TRBD2
TGTGCCAGCAGTGAAGGGCGGGAGATCACCGGGGAGCTGTTTTTT
CASSEGREITGELFF
>.|TRBV3-1|TRBJ2-7|.
TGTGCCAGCAGCCAAGATTGGGCAGGGGTGTATGAGCAGTACTTC
CASSQDWAGVYEQYF
>.|TRBV3-1|TRBJ2-3|.
TGTGCCAGCAGCCACCTCGATACGCAGTATTTT
CASSHLDTQYF
>.|TRBV5-4|TRBJ1-6|.
TGTGCCAGCAGCTTGGATCAGGGTGCTACTTCACCCCTCCACTTT
CASSLDQGATSPLHF
>few|TRBV20-1|TRBJ2-5|.
TGCAGTGCCTATCGGACGGGAGAGGATGAGACCCAGTACTTC
CSAYRTGEDETQYF
>.|TRBV4-2|TRBJ1-4|.
TGTGCCAGCAGCCAAGATCGGTTTGAAAAACTGTTTTTT
CASSQDRFEKLFF
>few|TRBV25-1|TRBJ2-7|.
TGTGCCAGCACTGTTGGGGGCCCGCGACAGGTTAGCTACGAGCAGTACTTC
CASTVGGPRQVSYEQYF
>.|TRBV15|TRBJ2-7|.
TGTGCCACCAGCAGAGGACTCCCAGAGCTCTCCTACGAGCAGTACTTC
CATSRGLPELSYEQYF
>.|TRBV10-3|TRBJ1-6|.
TGTGCCATCAGTGATGTGGAGGGCTCCTATAATTCACCCCTCCACTTT
CAISDVEGSYNSPLHF
>.|TRBV5-1|TRBJ1-2|.
TGCGCCAGCAGCTTTGATCAGGGGAGATTCGGTGGCTACACCTTC
CASSFDQGRFGGYTF
>.|TRBV29-1|TRBJ2-2|.
TGCAGCGCTAGGACCAAAGTGACAGGCTCGAACACCGGGGAGCTGTTTTTT
CSARTKVTGSNTGELFF
>.|TRBV4-1|TRBJ2-3|.
TGCGCCAGCAGCCAAGAATCGCTCAGCACAGATACGCAGTATTTT
CASSQESLSTDTQYF
>.|TRBV5-6|TRBJ2-3|.
TGTGCCAGCAGCTTAGATATTCGTGGGTCAGATACGCAGTATTTT
CASSLDIRGSDTQYF
>few|TRBV11-2|TRBJ2-7|TRBD2
TGTGCCAGCGGGACACTACTAGCGGGGGTCTACGAGCAGTACTTC
CASGTLLAGVYEQYF
>.|TRBV7-8|TRBJ2-7|.
TGTGCCAGCAGGGTTTCAGGGCCCGAGCAGTACTTC
CASRVSGPEQYF
>many|TRBV7-2|TRBJ2-5|.
TGTGCCAGCAGCTTACGACGGGACCAAGAGACCCAGTACTTC
CASSLRRDQETQYF
>.|TRBV7-2|TRBJ2-5|.
TGTGCCAGCAGCTTCCTTCAGCGGACCCAGTACTTC
CASSFLQRTQYF
>few|TRBV5-1|TRBJ2-3|TRBD1
TGCGCCAGCAGTTTCGCGGACAGGTACACAGATACGCAGTATTTT
CASSFADRYTDTQYF
>.|TRBV28|TRBJ2-7|.
TGTGCCAGCAGTTTCCTCAATTCCTACGAGCAGTACTTC
CASSFLNSYEQYF
>.|TRBV6-5|TRBJ2-1|TRBD2
TGTGCCAGCAGTTACTCGACTAGCGGGAGGGCCGGTGAGCAGTTCTTC
CASSYSTSGRAGEQFF
>.|TRBV3-1|TRBJ2-7|.
TGTGCCAGCAGCCAGCGACTATTTTCCTACGAGCAGTACTTC
CASSQRLFSYEQYF
>.|TRBV7-9|TRBJ2-1|TRBD2
TGTGCCAGCAGGTCGCGGACTAGCGTCTACAATGAGCAGTTCTTC
CASRSRTSVYNEQFF
>few|TRBV7-2|TRBJ2-7|.
TGTGCCAGCAGCTTAGTTCACAGGACCACCGAGCAGTACTTC
CASSLVHRTTEQYF
>.|TRBV7-9|TRBJ2-4|.
TGTGCCAGCAGCTTAGGGAGCGCGGGGAAAAACATTCAGTACTTC
CASSLGSAGKNIQYF
>few|TRBV7-2|TRBJ2-7|.
TGTGCCAGCAGCTTACGGAGGTCTTCGCTAGCGTCACCCGAGCAGTACTTC
CASSLRRSSLASPEQYF
>.|TRBV6-5|TRBJ2-7|.
TGTGCCAGCAGTAAACTAGCTGAAAGCTCCTACGAGCAGTACTTC
CASSKLAESSYEQYF
>once|TRBV5-1|TRBJ1-1|.
TGCGCCAGCAGCTTGATAGAGTCTGAAGCTTTCTTT
CASSLIESEAFF
>few|TRBV7-8|TRBJ2-7|.
TGTGCCAGCAGCTTGGAGGGGGAGGGACTACCGTACGTGCAGTACTTC
CASSLEGEGLPYVQYF
>.|TRBV29-1|TRBJ1-3|.
TGCAGCGTATCACCCCTCTCTGGAAACACCATATATTTT
CSVSPLSGNTIYF
>.|TRBV9|TRBJ2-3|.
TGTGCCAGCAGCGTCCTCGGGACGAGCGCTACAGATACGCAGTATTTT
CASSVLGTSATDTQYF
>.|TRBV30|TRBJ2-7|TRBD1
TGTGCCTGGAGTCCGGGACAGAACTACGAGCAGTACTTC
CAWSPGQNYEQYF
>few|TRBV7-9|TRBJ2-5|.
TGTGCCAGCAGCTTAGTAGGGGCGGGGGCCCAAGAGACCCAGTACTTC
CASSLVGAGAQETQYF
>once|TRBV20-1|TRBJ2-5|.
TGCAGTGCCAGGGGACTACACGGATCGGAGACCCAGTACTTC
CSARGLHGSETQYF
>.|TRBV29-1|TRBJ2-7|TRBD1
TGCAGTGCACGTTCACAGGGGTCCGAGCAGTACTTC
CSARSQGSEQYF
>.|TRBV7-9|TRBJ2-7|.
TGTGCCAGCAGAAGGGGGGTGTACAATGAGCAGTACTTC
CASRRGVYNEQYF
>.|TRBV4-1|TRBJ2-6|.
TGCGCCAGCAGCCAAGCCCCCGGGGGCTCTGGGGCCAACGTCCTGACTTTC
CASSQAPGGSGANVLTF
>many|TRBV12-3/TRBV12-4|TRBJ2-3|.
TGTGCCAGCACCTTTGGGGTTTTGGATACGCAGTATTTT
CASTFGVLDTQYF
>.|TRBV29-1|TRBJ2-7|.
TGCAGCGCACATAATCTAGCGTACGAGCAGTACTTC
CSAHNLAYEQYF